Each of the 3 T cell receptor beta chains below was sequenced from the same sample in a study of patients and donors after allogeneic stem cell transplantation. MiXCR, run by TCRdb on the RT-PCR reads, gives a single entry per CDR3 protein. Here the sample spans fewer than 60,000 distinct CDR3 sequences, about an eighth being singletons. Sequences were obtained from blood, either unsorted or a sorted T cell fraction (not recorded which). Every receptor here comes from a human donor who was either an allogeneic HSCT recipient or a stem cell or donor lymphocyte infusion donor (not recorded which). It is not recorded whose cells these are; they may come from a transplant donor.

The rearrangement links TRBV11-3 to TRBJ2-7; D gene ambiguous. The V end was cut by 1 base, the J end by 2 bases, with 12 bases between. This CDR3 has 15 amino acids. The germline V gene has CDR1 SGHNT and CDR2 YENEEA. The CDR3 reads CASSLGRTSTYEQYF. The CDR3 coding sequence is TGTGCCAGCAGCTTAGGAAGGACGAGCACCTACGAGCAGTACTTC. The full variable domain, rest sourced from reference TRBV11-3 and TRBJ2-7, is EAGVVQSPRYKIIEKKQPVAFWCNPISGHNTLYWYLQNLGQGPELLIRYENEEAVDDSQLPKDRFSAERLKGVDSTLKIQPAELGDSAVYLCASSLGRTSTYEQYFGPGTRLTVT.

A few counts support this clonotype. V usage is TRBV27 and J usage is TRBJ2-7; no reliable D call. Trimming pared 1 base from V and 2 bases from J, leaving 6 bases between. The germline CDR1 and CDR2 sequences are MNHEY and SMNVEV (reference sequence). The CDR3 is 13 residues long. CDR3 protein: CASSLLGTYEQYF. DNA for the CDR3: TGTGCCAGCAGTTTATTGGGCACCTACGAGCAGTACTTC.

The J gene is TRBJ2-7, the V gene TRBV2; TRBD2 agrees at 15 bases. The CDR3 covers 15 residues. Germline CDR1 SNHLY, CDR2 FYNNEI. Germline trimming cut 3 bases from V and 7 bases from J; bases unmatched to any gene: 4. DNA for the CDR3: TGTGCCAGCAGTGACGGACTAGCGGGAGGGGGGGAGCAGTACTTC. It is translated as CASSDGLAGGGEQYF.